These 20 T cell receptor beta chains came from one sample sequenced in a study of B cell selection in AIRE deficiency (dated 2019 in TCRdb). Conventional CD4 T cells were sorted as CD4+CD127+ cells. The protocol used for the library was the immunoSEQ multiplex PCR assay. What TCRdb holds here is the immuneACCESS table cut down to in-frame rearrangements. Part of the clones is not present; checked against another copy, under half of the missing clones reflect an unresolved V gene, and the others are unexplained. Recorded for this sample are 20,000 to 30,000 clones; roughly 96% of them occurred a single time. The leading ten clones occupy 0.15% to 0.2% of the sample. Material for sequencing was CD4+CD127+ conventional T cells sorted from PBMCs. These receptors were taken from a human donor in good health.

V and J are TRBV11-2 and TRBJ1-6, with D unclear. CDR1 and CDR2 (germline): SGHAT, FQNNGV. The CDR3 totals 15 residues. The ends were cut back, 0 bases at V and 1 base at J, with 4 bases in the middle. In DNA form, the CDR3 reads TGTGCCAGCAGCTTAGAGGGGTCCTATAATTCACCCCTCCACTTT. Amino acids: CASSLEGSYNSPLHF. The full variable domain, with the rest looked up from reference TRBV11-2 and TRBJ1-6, is EAGVAQSPRYKIIEKRQSVAFWCNPISGHATLYWYQQILGQGPKLLIQFQNNGVVDDSQLPKDRFSAERLKGVDSTLKIQPAKLEDSAVYLCASSLEGSYNSPLHFGNGTRLTVT.

This chain uses TRBV19 with TRBJ1-5, with D possibly being TRBD1 (6 bases). Germline V gives CDR1 LNHDA, CDR2 SQIVND (reference sequence). Trimming cost V 7 bases and J 5 bases, with 18 bases left between them. CDR3 length: 15 residues. The CDR3 sequence: CASKAQQGKYQPQHF. The CDR3 DNA is TGTGCCAGTAAAGCCCAACAGGGCAAATATCAGCCCCAGCATTTT.

The chain employs TRBV6-1 and TRBJ1-6; D may be TRBD1 (5 bases). The CDR3 is 15 amino acids. CDR1 is MNHNS, CDR2 SASEGT, per germline. With 5 bases removed from V and 5 bases from J, the gap between germline ends came to 13 bases. DNA of the CDR3: TGTGCCAGCAGTATCACCGGGACGCATAATTCACCCCTCCACTTT. It encodes CASSITGTHNSPLHF.

Of note for this clone: Sequence at one end of the junction differs from germline and may be a read error. V is TRBV18 and J is TRBJ1-3, with unresolved D. This CDR3 region has 16 residues. CDR1 is KGHSH and CDR2 is LQKENI in the germline V gene. CDR3 protein: CASSSPGNTFGNTIYF. DNA of the CDR3: TGTGCCAGCTCATCACCCGGGAACACCTTTGGAAACACCATATATTTT.

CDR3 amino acids: CASSPTVSNEQFF. CDR3 sequence (DNA): TGTGCCAGCTCACCGACAGTTTCCAATGAGCAGTTCTTC. The V gene is TRBV18, the J gene TRBJ2-1, with D perhaps TRBD1 (5 bases). The V gene's germline CDR1 is KGHSH and CDR2 LQKENI. Trimming took off 3 bases at V and 6 bases at J, with 9 bases between the two ends. The length of the CDR3 is 13 residues.

This chain uses TRBV7-9 with TRBJ1-3, with 10 positions matching TRBD1. Looked up from germline, CDR1 is SEHNR and CDR2 is FQNEAQ (reference sequence). CDR3 size: 17 residues. The junction had 9 bases not matched to a gene; V was cut back by 4 bases and J by 3 bases. This CDR3 is CASSSDRDRGIGNTIYF. CDR3 sequence (DNA): TGTGCCAGCAGCTCGGATCGGGACAGGGGCATTGGAAACACCATATATTTT.

This chain joins TRBV7-2 and TRBJ2-3; 10 nucleotides line up with TRBD1. Looked up from germline, CDR1 is SGHTA and CDR2 is FQGNSA. The CDR3 runs 14 residues. V lost 6 bases to trimming and J lost 5 bases; unmatched junction nucleotides: 5. CDR3 sequence: CASSPGTGEDTQYF. The CDR3 DNA is TGTGCCAGCAGTCCGGGGACAGGGGAAGATACGCAGTATTTT.

The chain uses TRBV5-1 and TRBJ2-6, with TRBD2 as a possible D gene (7 bases). The V end was cut by 3 bases, the J end by 0 bases, with 10 bases between. The CDR3 has 16 amino acids. Per the germline V gene, CDR1 is SGHRS and CDR2 is YFSETQ. This chain's CDR3 is CASSWGGSSGANVLTF. CDR3 DNA: TGCGCCAGCAGCTGGGGGGGCAGCTCTGGGGCCAACGTCCTGACTTTC.

The sample holds one count of this clone. The chain links TRBV5-1 to TRBJ2-1; D gene ambiguous. Between the trimmed V and J ends, which lost 4 bases and 4 bases, there was a span of 15 bases. The CDR3 contains 15 residues. Germline values: CDR1 SGHRS, CDR2 YFSETQ. The CDR3 coding sequence is TGCGCCAGCAGCGTTGGTTCGGAACCGTACAATGAGCAGTTCTTC. It is translated as CASSVGSEPYNEQFF.

The CDR3 DNA reads TGTGCCATCAGTGAGGGTCAGGGTGGAAATGAAAAACTGTTTTTT. Protein product: CAISEGQGGNEKLFF. The V gene is TRBV10-3, the J gene TRBJ1-4; D perhaps matches TRBD1 (5 bases). Germline V CDR1 and CDR2: ENHRY, SYGVKD. The CDR3 spans 15 residues. V gave up 2 bases and J gave up 5 bases, with 12 bases separating them.

The chain uses TRBV18 and TRBJ1-6; D call uncertain. Germline values: CDR1 KGHSH, CDR2 LQKENI. The V gene lost 0 bases and the J gene lost 15 bases, with 15 bases spanning the gap. The CDR3 extends over 14 amino acids. CDR3 sequence: CASSPPNGEKGLHF. The CDR3 DNA reads TGTGCCAGCTCACCACCTAATGGGGAGAAGGGCCTCCACTTT. Together with reference TRBV18 and TRBJ1-6, the CDR3 gives the full variable domain: NAGVMQNPRHLVRRRGQEARLRCSPMKGHSHVYWYRQLPEEGLKFMVYLQKENIIDESGMPKERFSAEFPKEGPSILRIQQVVRGDSAAYFCASSPPNGEKGLHFGNGTRLTVT.

V and J are TRBV28 and TRBJ1-5; 9 bases are a match to TRBD1. V was clipped by 6 bases and J by 9 bases; unmatched bases: 9. CDR1 and CDR2 (germline): MDHEN, SYDVKM. CDR3 length: 14 residues. In nucleotides, the CDR3 is TGTGCCAGCAGCCCAGGACAGGGGAGACGGCCCCAGCATTTT. It is translated as CASSPGQGRRPQHF.

The CDR3 protein is CASSLIRTVSYEQYF. As DNA, the CDR3 is TGTGCCAGCAGTTTAATCCGGACAGTCTCCTACGAGCAGTACTTC. This chain uses TRBV7-2 with TRBJ2-7; maybe TRBD1 (6 bases). Germline V gives CDR1 SGHTA, CDR2 FQGNSA. The CDR3 consists of 15 residues. The V end lost 6 bases, the J end lost 0 bases, and 15 bases lay between the germline ends.

V usage is TRBV28 and J usage is TRBJ2-2, with 8 bases lining up with TRBD1. The germline CDR1 and CDR2 sequences are MDHEN and SYDVKM. Trimming removed 6 bases from V and 8 bases from J; junction bases left unmatched: 11. The CDR3 is 15 amino acids. The DNA for the CDR3 is TGTGCCAGCAGCGTCACAGGGGGTCGGACGGGGGAGCTGTTTTTT. Its translation: CASSVTGGRTGELFF. Combining the CDR3 with reference TRBV28 and TRBJ2-2 gives the whole variable domain DVKVTQSSRYLVKRTGEKVFLECVQDMDHENMFWYRQDPGLGLRLIYFSYDVKMKEKGDIPEGYSVSREKKERFSLILESASTNQTSMYLCASSVTGGRTGELFFGEGSRLTVL.

This clone was counted once. V gene TRBV9 combines with J gene TRBJ2-3; 8 bases align to TRBD2. This CDR3 spans 16 amino acids. CDR1 is SGDLS and CDR2 is YYNGEE in the germline V gene. V trimming: 4 bases; J trimming: 2 bases; junction bases outside the gene matches: 9. The CDR3 nucleotides are TGTGCCAGCAGCTCTACTCAGCGGGGGCCCACAGATACGCAGTATTTT. This translates into CASSSTQRGPTDTQYF.

This chain uses TRBV9 with TRBJ2-7; D perhaps matches TRBD1 (6 bases). Germline loops: CDR1 SGDLS, CDR2 YYNGEE. V lost 4 bases and J lost 5, with 16 bases in between. The CDR3 consists of 14 residues. The CDR3 loop reads CASSPTGGGDEQYF. CDR3 in DNA: TGTGCCAGCAGCCCCACTGGGGGCGGCGACGAGCAGTACTTC.

The rearrangement uses TRBV4-3 and TRBJ1-2; D is unclear. Germline V gives CDR1 LGHNA, CDR2 YSLEER. CDR3 length: 14 residues. V was pared by 0 bases and J by 7 bases, with 12 bases between. The CDR3, as DNA: TGCGCCAGCAGCCAAGACTGGCCTGCTACTGGCTACACCTTC. It yields the protein CASSQDWPATGYTF.

In regard to this clone: This sample also contains other DNA sequences that code for the same CDR3. The CDR3 nucleotides read TGTGCCAGCAGCCGGGACAGGGGTAATCAGCCCCAGCATTTT. Translated, it gives CASSRDRGNQPQHF. The chain joins TRBV11-2 to TRBJ1-5; 10 nucleotides match TRBD1. The trim removed 5 bases at V and 4 bases at J, leaving 2 bases unmatched. Looked up from germline, CDR1 is SGHAT and CDR2 is FQNNGV. This CDR3 contains 14 residues.

V and J are TRBV12-5 and TRBJ2-2, with D perhaps given as TRBD1 or TRBD2 (6 bases each). The germline gives CDR1 LGHNT, CDR2 FRNRAP. The length of the CDR3 is 14 residues. The germline V and J ends were trimmed by 6 bases and 2 bases, with 10 bases remaining between them. In DNA form, the CDR3 reads TGTGCTAGTGGCAGGGGACTCAACACCGGGGAGCTGTTTTTT. This codes for CASGRGLNTGELFF.

The chain carries TRBV14 and TRBJ2-1; D not certain. CDR3 length equals 16 residues. V dropped 4 bases and J dropped 0 bases, with 13 bases sitting between them. Germline values: CDR1 SGHDN, CDR2 FVKESK. The DNA of the CDR3 is TGTGCCAGCAGCCTGGTTGGGCTACACTCCTACAATGAGCAGTTCTTC. Protein: CASSLVGLHSYNEQFF.